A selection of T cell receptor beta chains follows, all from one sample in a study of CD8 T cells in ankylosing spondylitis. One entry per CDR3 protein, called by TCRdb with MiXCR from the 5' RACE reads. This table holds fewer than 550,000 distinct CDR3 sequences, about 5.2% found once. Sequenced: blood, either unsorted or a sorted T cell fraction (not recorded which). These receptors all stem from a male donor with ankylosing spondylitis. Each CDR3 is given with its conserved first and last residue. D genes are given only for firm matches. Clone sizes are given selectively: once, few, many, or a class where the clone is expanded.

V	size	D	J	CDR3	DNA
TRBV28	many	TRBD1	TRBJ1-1	CASSLTGGAVEAFF	TGTGCCAGCAGCCTCACAGGGGGCGCGGTTGAAGCTTTCTTT
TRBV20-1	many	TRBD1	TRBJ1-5	CSARGSYRGGSQPQHF	TGCAGTGCTAGAGGGTCATACAGGGGGGGCAGTCAGCCCCAGCATTTT
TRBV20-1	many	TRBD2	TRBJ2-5	CSARAPGAGQETQYF	TGCAGTGCTAGGGCCCCGGGAGCGGGACAAGAGACCCAGTACTTC
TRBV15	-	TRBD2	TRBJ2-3	CATSRDGGRRGDTQYF	TGTGCCACCAGCAGAGATGGCGGGAGAAGAGGAGATACGCAGTATTTT
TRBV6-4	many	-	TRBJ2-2	CASSRQHTGELFF	TGTGCCAGCAGCCGCCAACACACCGGGGAGCTGTTTTTT
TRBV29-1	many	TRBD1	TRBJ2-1	CSVDDRGLFRDEQFF	TGCAGCGTTGATGACAGGGGGCTTTTTCGGGATGAGCAGTTCTTC
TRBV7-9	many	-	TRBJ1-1	CASSLDSGAEAFF	TGTGCCAGCAGCTTAGATTCAGGCGCTGAAGCTTTCTTT
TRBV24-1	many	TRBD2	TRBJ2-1	CATSDPPGTSGRIYNEQFF	TGTGCCACCAGTGATCCACCCGGGACTAGCGGGAGGATCTACAATGAGCAGTTCTTC
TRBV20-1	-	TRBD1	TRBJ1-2	CSAHRQGNGYTF	TGCAGTGCCCACCGACAGGGGAATGGCTACACCTTC
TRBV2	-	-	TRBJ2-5	CASTNQETQYF	TGTGCCAGCACGAACCAAGAGACCCAGTACTTC
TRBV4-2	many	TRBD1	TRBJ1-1	CASLGRDRGGNTEAFF	TGTGCCAGCCTAGGCCGGGACAGGGGAGGTAACACTGAAGCTTTCTTT
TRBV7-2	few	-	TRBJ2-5	CASSLRPGPTAGETQYF	TGTGCCAGCAGTTTAAGACCGGGACCCACGGCCGGAGAGACCCAGTACTTC
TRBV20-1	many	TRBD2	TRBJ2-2	CSAEGLAGVNTGELFF	TGCAGTGCCGAAGGACTAGCGGGAGTCAACACCGGGGAGCTGTTTTTT
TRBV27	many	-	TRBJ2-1	CASSRPYSSSYNEQFF	TGTGCCAGCAGCCGCCCCTATTCGAGCTCCTACAATGAGCAGTTCTTC
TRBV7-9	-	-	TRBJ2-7	CASSGGEGVYEQYF	TGTGCCAGCAGCGGTGGGGAAGGGGTCTACGAGCAGTACTTC
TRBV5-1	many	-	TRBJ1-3	CASSEQGSGNTIYF	TGCGCCAGCAGCGAGCAGGGGTCCGGAAACACCATATATTTT
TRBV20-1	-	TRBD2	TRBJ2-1	CSARVATSGYNEQFF	TGCAGTGCTAGAGTGGCGACTAGCGGTTACAATGAGCAGTTCTTC
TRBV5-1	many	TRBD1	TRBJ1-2	CASTQGAVNYGYTF	TGCGCCAGCACGCAGGGGGCTGTTAACTATGGCTACACCTTC
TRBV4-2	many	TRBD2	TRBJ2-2	CASSQDLGLATITGELFF	TGTGCCAGCAGCCAAGATCTAGGACTAGCGACGATCACCGGGGAGCTGTTTTTT
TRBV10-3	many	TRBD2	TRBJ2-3	CAICPAGEGDTQYF	TGTGCCATCTGCCCAGCGGGAGAGGGAGATACGCAGTATTTT
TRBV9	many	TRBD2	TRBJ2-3	CASGRGGRRTDTQYF	TGTGCCAGCGGGCGGGGCGGGAGACGGACAGATACGCAGTATTTT
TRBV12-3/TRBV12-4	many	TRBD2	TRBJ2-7	CASSGLAGGYEQYF	TGTGCCAGCTCGGGTCTAGCGGGGGGCTACGAGCAGTACTTC
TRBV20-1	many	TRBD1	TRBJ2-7	CSAATGGYDEQYF	TGCAGTGCCGCAACAGGGGGCTATGACGAGCAGTACTTC
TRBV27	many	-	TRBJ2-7	CASGRAGSSYEQYF	TGTGCCAGCGGAAGGGCAGGTAGCTCCTACGAGCAGTACTTC
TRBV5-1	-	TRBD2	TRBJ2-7	CASSLGGSGTYEQYF	TGCGCCAGCAGCTTGGGCGGGAGTGGAACCTACGAGCAGTACTTC
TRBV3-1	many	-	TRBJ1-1	CASSQAGLSTEAFF	TGTGCCAGCAGCCAGGCAGGGCTGAGTACTGAAGCTTTCTTT
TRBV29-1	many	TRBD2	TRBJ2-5	CSGQAGTSGSETQYF	TGCAGCGGCCAAGCCGGGACTAGCGGGAGCGAGACCCAGTACTTC
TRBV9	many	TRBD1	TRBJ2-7	CASSVGDSSSYEQYF	TGTGCCAGCAGCGTGGGGGACAGCTCCTCCTACGAGCAGTACTTC
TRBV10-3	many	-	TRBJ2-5	CAISVGGEQETQYF	TGTGCCATCAGTGTAGGGGGAGAACAGGAGACCCAGTACTTC
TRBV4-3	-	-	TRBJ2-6	CASSQGMGFLYGANVLTF	TGCGCCAGCAGCCAAGGTATGGGCTTCTTGTACGGGGCCAACGTCCTGACTTTC
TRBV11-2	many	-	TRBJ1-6	CASSFGTYTSPLHF	TGTGCCAGCAGCTTTGGGACGTATACTTCACCCCTCCACTTT
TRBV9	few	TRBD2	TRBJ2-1	CASSPQSRESKFF	TGTGCCAGCAGCCCCCAGTCGCGGGAGTCGAAGTTCTTC
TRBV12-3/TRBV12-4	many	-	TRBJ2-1	CASSFISVIEYNEQFF	TGTGCCAGCAGCTTCATTAGCGTGATCGAATACAATGAGCAGTTCTTC
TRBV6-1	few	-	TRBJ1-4	CASQAAGRGEKLFF	TGTGCCAGCCAGGCTGCAGGGCGGGGGGAAAAACTGTTTTTT
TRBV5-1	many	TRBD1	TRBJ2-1	CASRPGTGTSEQFF	TGCGCCAGCAGACCCGGGACAGGTACAAGCGAGCAGTTCTTC
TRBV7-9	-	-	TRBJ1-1	CASSLFKGYTEAFF	TGTGCCAGCAGCTTATTTAAAGGTTACACTGAAGCTTTCTTT